This T cell receptor (beta chain) came from a study of T cell responses to AZD1222 COVID-19 vaccine. The V and J ends lost 7 bases and 5 bases, in that order; junction bases with no gene match: 6. Germline CDR1 reads LGHNT; CDR2 reads FRNRAP. The CDR3 extends over 14 amino acids. The table came from immunoSEQ multiplex PCR; TCRdb's copy has only in-frame clones and leaves some out. The sample holds about 180,000 clones, 88% seen once. General observations from the study: Among AZD1222 vaccinees, only six were seropositive at baseline. Donors, mostly white British, included more females; clonal diversity was possibly underestimated.

Regarding this clone: Antigen unknown.

The gene calls are TRBV12-5 and TRBJ2-5, with 11 bases lining up with TRBD2. This receptor was identified in an adult in good health. Material: peripheral blood, obtained on day 0 of AZD1222 vaccination. The CDR3 nucleotides read TGTGCTAGTGCCCCTAGCGGGGGGTGGGAGACCCAGTACTTC. Translation gives CASAPSGGWETQYF.